The 20 T cell receptor beta chains presented below share a single source sample, sequenced in a study of cytomegalovirus exposure and HLA in healthy donors. The PCR made use of 60 Vbeta and 13 Jbeta primers. Here immunoSEQ multiplex PCR was the method, and the copy in TCRdb shows in-frame clones only, minus some. In the table there are fewer than 200,000 clones, about 13% of which are singletons. The sample consisted of PBMCs. These receptors were taken from a man in his fifties or sixties in good health and CMV-seropositive.

The table lists this clone with a few counts. The CDR3 DNA reads as TGTGCCAGCAGGGGCCCAACGGGACTAGCGGGGGAGACCCAGTACTTC. This codes for CASRGPTGLAGETQYF. The chain combines TRBV5-8 with TRBJ2-5, with TRBD2 matching 13 bases. Germline-derived CDR1 and CDR2 are SGHTS and YDEGEE. V shed 5 bases and J 5 bases; nucleotides not matched to a gene: 9. The CDR3 spans 16 residues.

This clone has more than one count but fewer than ten. The chain carries TRBV4-2 and TRBJ2-7, with 9 positions matching TRBD1. V was clipped by 1 base and J by 6 bases; unmatched bases: 10. Germline loops: CDR1 LGHNA, CDR2 YNFKEQ. This CDR3 contains 16 residues. CDR3: CASSQGTGGASGEQYF. The CDR3 region has the DNA TGTGCCAGCAGCCAAGGAACAGGGGGCGCCTCGGGCGAGCAGTACTTC.

This clone was seen a handful of times. The rearrangement links TRBV18 to TRBJ1-3, with TRBD1 identical over 8 bases. The length of the CDR3 is 15 residues. V was clipped by 4 bases and J by 7 bases; unmatched bases: 9. CDR1 KGHSH and CDR2 LQKENI come from the germline V gene. CDR3 nucleotide sequence: TGTGCCAGCTCACGCCTGGGACAGGCCAGGAACACCATATATTTT. Residues: CASSRLGQARNTIYF.

This clone was seen only a few times. The chain carries TRBV4-1 and TRBJ2-4; 9 bases match TRBD1. The germline gives CDR1 MGHRA, CDR2 YSYEKL. The CDR3 has 15 residues. V lost 1 base, J lost 11 bases, and 9 bases stayed unmatched. This CDR3 is CASSQGGTGRWVQYF. The DNA for the CDR3 is TGCGCCAGCAGCCAAGGGGGGACAGGGCGTTGGGTTCAGTACTTC.

The chain couples TRBV5-6 to TRBJ1-1, with TRBD1 matching over 9 bases. The germline CDR1 and CDR2 sequences are SGHDT and YYEEEE. The CDR3 totals 16 residues. J lost 3 bases, V lost 1 base, and 7 bases had no gene match. Written as DNA, the CDR3 is TGTGCCAGCAGCTTGCCTGGACAGGGGAAAGACACTGAAGCTTTCTTT. As protein: CASSLPGQGKDTEAFF.

This chain connects TRBV19 to TRBJ1-2; no firm D call. The length of the CDR3 is 14 residues. Trimming removed 1 base at V and 2 bases at J, with 8 bases between. The V gene's germline CDR1 is LNHDA and CDR2 SQIVND (reference sequence). The CDR3 reads CASSIGQANYGYTF. The CDR3 nucleotides read TGTGCCAGTAGTATAGGCCAGGCGAACTATGGCTACACCTTC.

The chain employs TRBV11-1 and TRBJ2-1; 8 bases line up with TRBD1. V gave up 5 bases and J gave up 5 bases; unmatched junction bases: 8. The CDR3 has 15 residues. CDR1 is SGHAT, CDR2 FQDESV, per germline (reference sequence). The CDR3 coding sequence is TGTGCCAGCAGCCCCCCGTGGACAGGGCACAATGAGCAGTTCTTC. Residues: CASSPPWTGHNEQFF. Full variable domain (missing parts from reference TRBV11-1 and TRBJ2-1): EAEVAQSPRYKITEKSQAVAFWCDPISGHATLYWYRQILGQGPELLVQFQDESVVDDSQLPKDRFSAERLKGVDSTLKIQPAELGDSAMYLCASSPPWTGHNEQFFGPGTRLTVL.

The CDR3 protein is CASSLRLRGQGAGANVLTF. Written as DNA, the CDR3 is TGCGCCAGCAGCTTGCGACTTCGGGGACAGGGGGCTGGGGCCAACGTCCTGACTTTC. The chain carries TRBV5-1 and TRBJ2-6, with 11 bases identical to TRBD1. This CDR3 is built from 19 residues. V trimming: 1 base; J trimming: 2 bases; junction bases outside the gene matches: 8. Germline V gene data show CDR1 as SGHRS and CDR2 as YFSETQ.

The rearrangement links TRBV5-1 to TRBJ2-3; 11 nucleotides agree with TRBD2. Looked up from germline, CDR1 is SGHRS and CDR2 is YFSETQ. Trimming at V came to 3 bases and at J to 5 bases, leaving 8 bases not matched to a gene. This CDR3 has 16 amino acids. The CDR3 here is CASSSPTSGVEDTQYF. Written as DNA, the CDR3 is TGCGCCAGCAGCTCCCCGACTAGCGGGGTGGAAGATACGCAGTATTTT. Full variable domain (remainder filled in from reference TRBV5-1 and TRBJ2-3): KAGVTQTPRYLIKTRGQQVTLSCSPISGHRSVSWYQQTPGQGLQFLFEYFSETQRNKGNFPGRFSGRQFSNSRSEMNVSTLELGDSALYLCASSSPTSGVEDTQYFGPGTRLTVL.

CDR3 loop: CASSRGESEAFF. As DNA, the CDR3 is TGCGCCAGCAGTCGCGGAGAGAGTGAAGCTTTCTTT. The chain joins TRBV23-1 to TRBJ1-1; D ambiguous. TRBV23-1 is assigned to the ORF class and has an uncertain function. Trimming took off 4 bases at V and 7 bases at J, with 10 bases between the two ends. This CDR3 comprises 12 residues.

Written as DNA, the CDR3 is TGTGCCAGCAGGGCAACCCCCAGCACAGATACGCAGTATTTT. It yields the protein CASRATPSTDTQYF. The gene calls are TRBV2 and TRBJ2-3, with D uncertain. CDR1 SNHLY and CDR2 FYNNEI come from the germline V gene. The CDR3 sequence is 14 residues long. V lost 6 bases and J lost 0, with 10 bases in between.

This chain connects TRBV28 to TRBJ1-2; 8 positions agree with TRBD1. Germline CDR1 reads MDHEN; CDR2 reads SYDVKM. Trimming cost V 6 bases and J 4 bases; bases outside gene matches: 10. This CDR3 region has 15 residues. In DNA, the CDR3 is TGTGCCAGCAGCCGGGGGACAGGCCAGATCTATGGCTACACCTTC. Translated, it gives CASSRGTGQIYGYTF.

This sequence joins TRBV5-5 and TRBJ1-4; D not certain. The CDR3 loop spans 15 amino acids. Germline V gene data show CDR1 as SGHKS and CDR2 as YYEKEE (reference sequence). Trimming shortened V by 1 base and J by 5 bases, and 12 bases separated the two germline ends. The CDR3 sequence: CASSLPDFPNEKLFF. Written as DNA, the CDR3 is TGTGCCAGCAGCTTGCCCGACTTTCCCAATGAAAAACTGTTTTTT.

This chain joins TRBV5-1 and TRBJ2-1, with 8 bases lining up with TRBD2. CDR1 is SGHRS, CDR2 YFSETQ, per germline. After removal of 4 bases from V and 6 bases from J, the junction contained 6 bases not matched to a gene. CDR3 length: 14 residues. The CDR3 spells CASSNTGTSNEQFF. As DNA, the CDR3 is TGCGCCAGCAGCAATACCGGGACTAGCAATGAGCAGTTCTTC.

The CDR3 DNA sequence: TGCGCCAGCAGCTTGGATACAGGAGGGTATCGAGGCTACACCTTC. Translating it yields CASSLDTGGYRGYTF. This rearrangement joins TRBV5-1 to TRBJ1-2, with TRBD1 as a possible D gene (5 bases). CDR3 length equals 15 residues. The V and J ends lost 0 bases and 8 bases respectively, with 17 bases between them. Germline loops: CDR1 SGHRS, CDR2 YFSETQ.

The chain employs TRBV7-2 and TRBJ2-7; no clear D. V was cut by 7 bases and J by 0 bases, with 16 bases left in between. CDR1 and CDR2 (germline): SGHTA, FQGNSA. The CDR3 length is 15 residues. As DNA, the CDR3 is TGTGCCAGCAATAACATCCCAGGCAACTCCTACGAGCAGTACTTC. This codes for CASNNIPGNSYEQYF.

This chain joins TRBV18 and TRBJ1-1, with D unresolved. The CDR3 has 16 residues. In germline, CDR1 is KGHSH, CDR2 LQKENI. V was cut by 1 base and J by 1 base, with 13 bases left in between. This CDR3 is CASSPRRELRNTEAFF. As DNA, the CDR3 is TGTGCCAGCTCACCACGGCGGGAACTGAGGAACACTGAAGCTTTCTTT.

The rearrangement joins TRBV5-4 to TRBJ2-5; 7 bases align to TRBD2. The CDR3 loop spans 14 amino acids. Trimming at V came to 1 base and at J to 3 bases, leaving 3 bases not matched to a gene. The V gene's germline CDR1 is SGHNT and CDR2 YYREEE (reference sequence). The CDR3 DNA follows: TGTGCCAGCAGCTTGTACCGGGGGGAAGAGACCCAGTACTTC. Translation gives CASSLYRGEETQYF.

The rearrangement links TRBV11-3 to TRBJ1-2; no clear D gene. V shed 5 bases and J shed 5 bases, with 15 bases lying between them. The CDR3 contains 14 residues. Germline V gives CDR1 SGHNT, CDR2 YENEEA. DNA for the CDR3: TGTGCCAGCAGCCGGACTGGGGTGGGTTATGGCTACACCTTC. It translates to CASSRTGVGYGYTF.

This chain links TRBV4-3 with TRBJ1-1; tentative D call: TRBD1 (5 bases). This CDR3 is built from 14 residues. Between the trimmed V and J ends, which lost 6 bases and 5 bases, there was a span of 16 bases. The germline CDR1 and CDR2 sequences are LGHNA and YSLEER. The CDR3 sequence is CASSPTALRTEAFF. The CDR3 DNA reads TGCGCCAGCAGTCCGACAGCCCTGAGGACTGAAGCTTTCTTT.